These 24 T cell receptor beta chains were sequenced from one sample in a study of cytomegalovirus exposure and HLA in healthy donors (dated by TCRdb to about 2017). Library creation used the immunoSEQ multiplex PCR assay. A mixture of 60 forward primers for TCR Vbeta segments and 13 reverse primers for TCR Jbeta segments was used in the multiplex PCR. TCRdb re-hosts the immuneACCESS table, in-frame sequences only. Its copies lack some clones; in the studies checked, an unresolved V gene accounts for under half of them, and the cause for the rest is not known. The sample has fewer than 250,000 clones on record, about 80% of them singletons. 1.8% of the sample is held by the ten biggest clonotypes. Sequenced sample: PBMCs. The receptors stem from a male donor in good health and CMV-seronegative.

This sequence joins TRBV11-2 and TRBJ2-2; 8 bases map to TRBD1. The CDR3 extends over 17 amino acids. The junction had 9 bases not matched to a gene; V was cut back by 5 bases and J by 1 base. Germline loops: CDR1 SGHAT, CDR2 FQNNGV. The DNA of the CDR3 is TGTGCCAGCAGCCCGATTCGCGGGACAGGGAACACCGGGGAGCTGTTTTTT. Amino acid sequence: CASSPIRGTGNTGELFF.

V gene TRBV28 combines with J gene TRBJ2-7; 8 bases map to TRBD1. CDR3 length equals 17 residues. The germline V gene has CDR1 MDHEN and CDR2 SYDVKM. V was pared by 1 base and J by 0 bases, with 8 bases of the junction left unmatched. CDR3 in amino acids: CASSLSPWTGSSYEQYF. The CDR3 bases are TGTGCCAGCAGTTTATCCCCCTGGACAGGGAGCTCCTACGAGCAGTACTTC. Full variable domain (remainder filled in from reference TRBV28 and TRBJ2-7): DVKVTQSSRYLVKRTGEKVFLECVQDMDHENMFWYRQDPGLGLRLIYFSYDVKMKEKGDIPEGYSVSREKKERFSLILESASTNQTSMYLCASSLSPWTGSSYEQYFGPGTRLTVT.

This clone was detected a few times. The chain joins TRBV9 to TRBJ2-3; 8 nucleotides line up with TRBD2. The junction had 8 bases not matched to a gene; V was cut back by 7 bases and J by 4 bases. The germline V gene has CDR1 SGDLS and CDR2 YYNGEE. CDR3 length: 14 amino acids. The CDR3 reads CASARLAFSDTQYF. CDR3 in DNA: TGTGCCAGCGCGCGACTAGCGTTTTCAGATACGCAGTATTTT.

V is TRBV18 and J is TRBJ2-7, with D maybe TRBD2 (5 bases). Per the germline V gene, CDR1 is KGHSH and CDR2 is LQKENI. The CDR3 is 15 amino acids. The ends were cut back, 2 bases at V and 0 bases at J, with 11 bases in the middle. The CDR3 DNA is TGTGCCAGCTCACCAAGGACTCAGAGCTCCTACGAGCAGTACTTC. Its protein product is CASSPRTQSSYEQYF.

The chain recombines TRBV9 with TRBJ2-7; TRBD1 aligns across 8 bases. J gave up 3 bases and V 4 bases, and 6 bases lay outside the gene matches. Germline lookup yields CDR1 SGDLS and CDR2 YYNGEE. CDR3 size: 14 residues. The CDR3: CASSPRTGNYEQYF. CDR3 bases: TGTGCCAGCAGCCCTAGGACAGGGAACTACGAGCAGTACTTC.

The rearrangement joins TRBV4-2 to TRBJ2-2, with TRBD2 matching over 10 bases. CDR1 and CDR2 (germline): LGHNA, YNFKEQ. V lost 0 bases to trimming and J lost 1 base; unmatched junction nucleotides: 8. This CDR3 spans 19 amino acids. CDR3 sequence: CASSQDPWLAGVNTGELFF. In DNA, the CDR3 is TGTGCCAGCAGCCAAGATCCCTGGCTAGCGGGAGTGAACACCGGGGAGCTGTTTTTT.

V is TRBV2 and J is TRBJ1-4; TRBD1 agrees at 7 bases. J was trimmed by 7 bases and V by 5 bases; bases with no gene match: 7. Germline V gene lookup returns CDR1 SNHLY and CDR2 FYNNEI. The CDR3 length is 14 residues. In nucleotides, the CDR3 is TGTGCCAGCAGTTACAGGGGAGGAGGTGAAAAACTGTTTTTT. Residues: CASSYRGGGEKLFF.

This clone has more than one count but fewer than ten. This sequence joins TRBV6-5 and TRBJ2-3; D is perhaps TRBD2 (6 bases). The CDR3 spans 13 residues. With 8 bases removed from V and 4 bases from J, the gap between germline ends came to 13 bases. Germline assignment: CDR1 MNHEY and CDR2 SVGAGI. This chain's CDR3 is CASRRGIADTQYF. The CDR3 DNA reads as TGTGCCAGCCGGAGGGGAATAGCAGATACGCAGTATTTT.

The CDR3 region is CARLERTGANVLTF. The CDR3, as DNA: TGTGCGCGGCTAGAGAGGACTGGGGCCAACGTCCTGACTTTC. The chain couples TRBV9 to TRBJ2-6; no definite D call. This CDR3 has 14 amino acids. Germline-derived CDR1 and CDR2 are SGDLS and YYNGEE.

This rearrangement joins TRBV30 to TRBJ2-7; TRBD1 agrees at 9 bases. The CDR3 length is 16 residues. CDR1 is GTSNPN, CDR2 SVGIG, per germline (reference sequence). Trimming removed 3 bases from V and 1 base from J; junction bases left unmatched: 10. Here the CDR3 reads CAWSGFSGTGSYEQYF. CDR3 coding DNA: TGTGCCTGGAGCGGGTTCTCCGGGACAGGGTCCTACGAGCAGTACTTC.

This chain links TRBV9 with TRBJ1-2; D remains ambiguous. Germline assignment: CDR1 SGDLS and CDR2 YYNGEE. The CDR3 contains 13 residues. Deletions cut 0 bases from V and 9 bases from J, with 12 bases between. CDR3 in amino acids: CASSVGTSISYTF. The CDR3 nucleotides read TGTGCCAGCAGCGTAGGGACTTCTATTAGCTACACCTTC.

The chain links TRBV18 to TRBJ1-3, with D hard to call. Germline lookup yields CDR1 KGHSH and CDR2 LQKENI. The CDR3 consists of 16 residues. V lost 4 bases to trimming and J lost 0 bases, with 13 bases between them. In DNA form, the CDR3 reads TGTGCCAGCTCACGAGGGAAGGGAAACTCTGGAAACACCATATATTTT. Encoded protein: CASSRGKGNSGNTIYF. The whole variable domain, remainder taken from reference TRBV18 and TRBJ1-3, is NAGVMQNPRHLVRRRGQEARLRCSPMKGHSHVYWYRQLPEEGLKFMVYLQKENIIDESGMPKERFSAEFPKEGPSILRIQQVVRGDSAAYFCASSRGKGNSGNTIYFGEGSWLTVV.

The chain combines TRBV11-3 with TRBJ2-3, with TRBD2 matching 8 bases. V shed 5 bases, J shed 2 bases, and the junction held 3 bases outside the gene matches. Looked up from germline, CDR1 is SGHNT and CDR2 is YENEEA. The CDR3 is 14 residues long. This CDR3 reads CASSQGLATDTQYF. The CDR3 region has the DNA TGTGCCAGCAGCCAAGGACTAGCCACAGATACGCAGTATTTT.

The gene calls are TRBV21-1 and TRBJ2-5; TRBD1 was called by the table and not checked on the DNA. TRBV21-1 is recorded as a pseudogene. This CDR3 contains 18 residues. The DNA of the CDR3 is TGTGCCAGCAGCCACTCCCCCTCTCGACAGTACCGAGAAGAGACCCAGTACTTC. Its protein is CASSHSPSRQYREETQYF.

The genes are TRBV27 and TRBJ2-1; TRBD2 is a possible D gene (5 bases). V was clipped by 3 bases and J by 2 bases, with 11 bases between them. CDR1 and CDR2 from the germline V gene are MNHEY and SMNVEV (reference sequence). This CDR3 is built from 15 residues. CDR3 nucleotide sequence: TGTGCCAGCAGTTTCGTCCTAGCTACCTACAATGAGCAGTTCTTC. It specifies CASSFVLATYNEQFF.

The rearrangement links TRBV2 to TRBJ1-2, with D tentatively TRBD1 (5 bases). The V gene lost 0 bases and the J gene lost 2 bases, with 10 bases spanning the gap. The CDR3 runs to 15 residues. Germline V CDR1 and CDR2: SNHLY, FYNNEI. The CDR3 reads CASSEAKRTNYGYTF. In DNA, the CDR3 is TGTGCCAGCAGTGAAGCTAAGAGGACAAACTATGGCTACACCTTC. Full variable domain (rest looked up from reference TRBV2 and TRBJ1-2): EPEVTQTPSHQVTQMGQEVILRCVPISNHLYFYWYRQILGQKVEFLVSFYNNEISEKSEIFDDQFSVERPDGSNFTLKIRSTKLEDSAMYFCASSEAKRTNYGYTFGSGTRLTVV.

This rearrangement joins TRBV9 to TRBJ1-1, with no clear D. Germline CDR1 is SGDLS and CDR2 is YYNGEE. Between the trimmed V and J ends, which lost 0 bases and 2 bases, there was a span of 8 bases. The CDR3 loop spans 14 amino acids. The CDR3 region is CASSVAAGNTEAFF. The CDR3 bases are TGTGCCAGCAGCGTAGCGGCGGGAAACACTGAAGCTTTCTTT.

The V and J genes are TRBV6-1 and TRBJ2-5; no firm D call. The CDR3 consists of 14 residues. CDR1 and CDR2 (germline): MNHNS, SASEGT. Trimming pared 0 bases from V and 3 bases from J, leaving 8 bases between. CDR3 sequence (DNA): TGTGCCAGCAGTGAAGCCTCGGTAGAAGAGACCCAGTACTTC. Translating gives CASSEASVEETQYF.

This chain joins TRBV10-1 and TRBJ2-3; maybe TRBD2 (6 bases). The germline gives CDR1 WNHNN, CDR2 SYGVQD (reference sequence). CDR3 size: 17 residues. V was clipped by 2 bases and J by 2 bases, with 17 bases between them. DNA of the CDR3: TGCGCCAGCAGTGAGGCGGTGCCCGGACTATCCACAGATACGCAGTATTTT. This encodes CASSEAVPGLSTDTQYF.

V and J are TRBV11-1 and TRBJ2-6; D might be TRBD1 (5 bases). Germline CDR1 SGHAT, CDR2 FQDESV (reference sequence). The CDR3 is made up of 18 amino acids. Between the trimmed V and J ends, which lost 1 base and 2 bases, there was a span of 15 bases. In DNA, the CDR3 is TGTGCCAGCAGCTTAGTCAGTCAGGGTAGACCTGGGGCCAACGTCCTGACTTTC. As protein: CASSLVSQGRPGANVLTF.

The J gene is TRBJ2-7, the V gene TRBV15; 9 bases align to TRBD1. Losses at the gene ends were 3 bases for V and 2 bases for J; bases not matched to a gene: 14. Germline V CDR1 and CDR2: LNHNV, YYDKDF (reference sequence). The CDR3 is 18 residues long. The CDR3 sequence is CATSSLRGTGRSTYEQYF. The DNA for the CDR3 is TGTGCCACCAGCAGCCTTAGGGGGACAGGGAGGTCCACCTACGAGCAGTACTTC.

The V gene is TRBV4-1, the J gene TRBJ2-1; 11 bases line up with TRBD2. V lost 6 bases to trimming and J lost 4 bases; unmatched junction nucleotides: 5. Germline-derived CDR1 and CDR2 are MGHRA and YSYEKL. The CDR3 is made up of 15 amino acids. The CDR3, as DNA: TGCGCCAGCAGTCCTATAGCGGGGGGGTACAATGAGCAGTTCTTC. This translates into CASSPIAGGYNEQFF.

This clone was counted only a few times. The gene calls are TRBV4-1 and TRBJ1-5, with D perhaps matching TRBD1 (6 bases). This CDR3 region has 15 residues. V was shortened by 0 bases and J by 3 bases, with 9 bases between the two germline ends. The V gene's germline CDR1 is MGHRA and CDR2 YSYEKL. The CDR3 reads CASSQEHRVNQPQHF. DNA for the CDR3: TGCGCCAGCAGCCAAGAGCACAGGGTCAATCAGCCCCAGCATTTT.

CDR3 protein: CASSLQGARFQAFF. The CDR3, as DNA: TGTGCCAGCAGCCTCCAGGGGGCTCGATTCCAAGCTTTCTTT. The gene calls are TRBV5-4 and TRBJ1-1; 8 bases agree with TRBD1. CDR1 is SGHNT, CDR2 YYREEE, per germline (reference sequence). V was pared by 4 bases and J by 9 bases, with 11 bases of the junction left unmatched. The CDR3 spans 14 residues.